The 32 T cell receptor beta chains listed next were all sequenced from one sample in a study of shared clonotypes between healthy human individuals. The table came from immunoSEQ multiplex PCR; TCRdb's copy has only in-frame clones and leaves some out. The profile covers roughly 2.4 million clones, with roughly 95% appearing a single time and more than 0.1% taken by the ten largest. The sequencing input was naive CD4+ T cells sorted from blood. Stated subset: CD45RA+ positively selected. The source of these receptors is a young man in good health.

The V call is TRBV6-5, the J call TRBJ1-2; tentative D call: TRBD1 (6 bases). Germline CDR1 MNHEY, CDR2 SVGAGI. Trimming took 5 bases from V and 2 from J, leaving 15 bases between them. This CDR3 region has 15 residues. The CDR3 reads CASSPSGTLNYGYTF. Here the CDR3 DNA reads TGTGCCAGCAGTCCTTCAGGGACACTAAACTATGGCTACACCTTC.

This rearrangement joins TRBV6-5 to TRBJ1-1, with 8 bases identical to TRBD1. Germline V gene data show CDR1 as MNHEY and CDR2 as SVGAGI. The CDR3 is made up of 14 amino acids. The junction had 3 bases not matched to a gene; V was cut back by 5 bases and J by 1 base. The CDR3 region is CASSGQGANTEAFF. The CDR3 bases are TGTGCCAGCAGTGGACAGGGAGCGAACACTGAAGCTTTCTTT.

This clone was seen only a few times. Different DNA sequences within this sample yield the same CDR3. The rearrangement uses TRBV4-3 and TRBJ2-7; maybe TRBD1 (6 bases). The ends were cut back, 4 bases at V and 0 bases at J, with 10 bases in the middle. Germline CDR1 and CDR2: LGHNA and YSLEER. This CDR3 is 14 amino acids long. The CDR3 DNA sequence: TGCGCCAGCAGCCGGACAGTCCTCTCCTACGAGCAGTACTTC. This sequence encodes CASSRTVLSYEQYF.

Comment on this clone: This sample also contains other DNA sequences that code for the same CDR3. The chain is built from TRBV7-2 and TRBJ1-1; D not resolved. V was pared by 1 base and J by 8 bases, with 5 bases between. This CDR3 region has 11 residues. CDR1 is SGHTA and CDR2 is FQGNSA in the germline V gene. The CDR3 DNA reads TGTGCCAGCAGCTTAGGGATAGAAGCTTTCTTT. It specifies CASSLGIEAFF. Supplemented by reference TRBV7-2 and TRBJ1-1, the full variable domain reads GAGVSQSPSNKVTEKGKDVELRCDPISGHTALYWYRQSLGQGLEFLIYFQGNSAPDKSGLPSDRFSAERTGGSVSTLTIQRTQQEDSAVYLCASSLGIEAFFGQGTRLTVV.

The chain recombines TRBV5-1 with TRBJ1-6; 7 nucleotides align to TRBD1. Germline V lookup: CDR1 SGHRS, CDR2 YFSETQ. V lost 2 bases to trimming and J lost 0 bases; unmatched junction nucleotides: 5. The CDR3 has 17 amino acids. Written as DNA, the CDR3 is TGCGCCAGCAGCTTACAGGGGACGGACTCCTATAATTCACCCCTCCACTTT. Amino acids: CASSLQGTDSYNSPLHF.

A single count supports this clone. Other DNA variants within this sample encode the same CDR3. The chain uses TRBV6-1 and TRBJ2-3, with TRBD1 identical over 7 bases. Germline assignment: CDR1 MNHNS and CDR2 SASEGT. Trimming removed 6 bases from V and 1 base from J; junction bases left unmatched: 1. The CDR3 is 13 residues long. The CDR3 loop reads CASSGQGTDTQYF. The CDR3 DNA reads TGTGCCAGCAGCGGACAGGGCACAGATACGCAGTATTTT.

This chain connects TRBV6-5 to TRBJ2-5, with TRBD2 matching 10 bases. The V gene end was trimmed by 4 bases and the J gene end by 5 bases; junction bases not matched to a gene: 7. The CDR3 runs to 15 residues. The V gene's germline CDR1 is MNHEY and CDR2 SVGAGI. The CDR3 DNA is TGTGCCAGCAGTTCAGCGGGAGGGTTTCAGGAGACCCAGTACTTC. Translation gives CASSSAGGFQETQYF.

CDR3 sequence: CASSLFGGTSSYNEQFF. CDR3 DNA: TGTGCCAGCAGCTTATTTGGTGGGACTAGCTCATACAATGAGCAGTTCTTC. The chain joins TRBV7-9 to TRBJ2-1; TRBD2 matches 9 bases. Germline V gene lookup returns CDR1 SEHNR and CDR2 FQNEAQ (reference sequence). V trimming: 2 bases; J trimming: 4 bases; junction bases outside the gene matches: 9. This CDR3 comprises 17 residues.

This clone appeared once. V usage is TRBV11-3 and J usage is TRBJ1-5; possibly TRBD1 for D (5 bases). V lost 10 bases to trimming and J lost 2 bases, with 18 bases between them. Germline V gives CDR1 SGHNT, CDR2 YENEEA. CDR3 length: 15 residues. The CDR3 DNA sequence: TGTGCCAACCCGACAGTCCTCCTATGCAATCAGCCCCAGCATTTT. Protein product: CANPTVLLCNQPQHF.

The J gene is TRBJ2-3, the V gene TRBV9; D is possibly TRBD1 (5 bases). The V gene lost 3 bases and the J gene lost 0 bases, with 8 bases spanning the gap. CDR3 size: 14 residues. CDR1 is SGDLS and CDR2 is YYNGEE in the germline V gene. The CDR3 protein is CASSGQTSTDTQYF. CDR3 coding DNA: TGTGCCAGCAGCGGACAGACTAGCACAGATACGCAGTATTTT.

The rearrangement joins TRBV7-9 to TRBJ2-2; the D is unclear. Deletions cut 2 bases from V and 3 bases from J, with 10 bases between. The CDR3 extends over 15 amino acids. Germline values: CDR1 SEHNR, CDR2 FQNEAQ (reference sequence). The CDR3 loop is CASSLTSMDTGELFF. The CDR3 nucleotides read TGTGCCAGCAGCTTAACCAGCATGGACACCGGGGAGCTGTTTTTT. The complete variable domain, with remaining parts taken from reference TRBV7-9 and TRBJ2-2, reads DTGVSQNPRHKITKRGQNVTFRCDPISEHNRLYWYRQTLGQGPEFLTYFQNEAQLEKSRLLSDRFSAERPKGSFSTLEIQRTEQGDSAMYLCASSLTSMDTGELFFGEGSRLTVL.

V usage is TRBV11-2 and J usage is TRBJ2-5; 7 nucleotides line up with TRBD2. The V gene end was trimmed by 5 bases and the J gene end by 3 bases; junction bases not matched to a gene: 6. Germline loops: CDR1 SGHAT, CDR2 FQNNGV. This CDR3 region has 14 residues. CDR3 amino acids: CASSQRLAKETQYF. CDR3 DNA sequence: TGTGCCAGCAGCCAGAGACTAGCCAAAGAGACCCAGTACTTC.

The chain carries TRBV5-5 and TRBJ2-5; TRBD1 agrees at 7 bases. J lost 2 bases, V lost 4 bases, and 11 bases had no gene match. Germline CDR1 reads SGHKS; CDR2 reads YYEKEE (reference sequence). The CDR3 spans 16 residues. As DNA, the CDR3 is TGTGCCAGCAGCCGAAGAGGGACAGTGTCACAAGAGACCCAGTACTTC. Amino acids: CASSRRGTVSQETQYF.

V gene TRBV4-1 combines with J gene TRBJ1-6; D possibly corresponds to TRBD1 (5 bases). Germline-derived CDR1 and CDR2 are MGHRA and YSYEKL. The CDR3 extends over 16 amino acids. The V gene lost 5 bases and the J gene lost 10 bases, with 21 bases spanning the gap. CDR3 region: CASSRGLSVDGSPLHF. CDR3 sequence (DNA): TGCGCCAGCAGCAGGGGCCTCTCCGTAGATGGGTCACCCCTCCACTTT.

The genes are TRBV7-2 and TRBJ2-4, with D hard to call. The V end was cut by 1 base, the J end by 8 bases, with 9 bases between. The length of the CDR3 is 13 residues. CDR1 and CDR2 from the germline V gene are SGHTA and FQGNSA. CDR3 residues: CASSLGGLDIQYF. DNA for the CDR3: TGTGCCAGCAGCTTAGGGGGTCTTGACATTCAGTACTTC.

The chain combines TRBV30 with TRBJ2-6, with D perhaps TRBD1 (6 bases). The CDR3 contains 15 residues. Trimming shortened V by 4 bases and J by 2 bases, and 12 bases separated the two germline ends. The V gene's germline CDR1 is GTSNPN and CDR2 SVGIG (reference sequence). The CDR3 DNA reads as TGTGCCTGGAACCTAGGGGGTACTGGGGCCAACGTCCTGACTTTC. This translates into CAWNLGGTGANVLTF.

The chain couples TRBV2 to TRBJ1-2, with a possible D match to TRBD1 (5 bases). Deletions cut 6 bases from V and 4 bases from J, with 18 bases between. The length of the CDR3 is 15 residues. Germline CDR1 SNHLY, CDR2 FYNNEI. CDR3 sequence: CASRAPDTSGYGYTF. The CDR3 DNA reads TGTGCCAGCAGAGCGCCGGACACCTCTGGCTATGGCTACACCTTC.

V gene TRBV7-2 combines with J gene TRBJ2-5; D gene uncertain. Trimming pared 2 bases from V and 8 bases from J, leaving 6 bases between. Germline CDR1 reads SGHTA; CDR2 reads FQGNSA. The CDR3 runs to 11 residues. The CDR3 DNA sequence: TGTGCCAGCAGCTTATTAGCAACCCAGTACTTC. Translation gives CASSLLATQYF.

This clone was recorded a few times. At the DNA level, this CDR3 is encoded by other sequences in the same sample as well. The V and J genes are TRBV18 and TRBJ1-6; D may be TRBD1 (5 bases). V was clipped by 1 base and J by 7 bases, with 5 bases between them. This CDR3 region has 13 residues. CDR1 is KGHSH and CDR2 is LQKENI in the germline V gene. The CDR3 nucleotides are TGTGCCAGCTCACCACAGGGGAATTCACCCCTCCACTTT. It yields the protein CASSPQGNSPLHF. The full variable domain, its missing parts supplied by reference TRBV18 and TRBJ1-6, is NAGVMQNPRHLVRRRGQEARLRCSPMKGHSHVYWYRQLPEEGLKFMVYLQKENIIDESGMPKERFSAEFPKEGPSILRIQQVVRGDSAAYFCASSPQGNSPLHFGNGTRLTVT.

V and J are TRBV11-2 and TRBJ1-5, with 10 bases lining up with TRBD1. With 1 base clipped from V and 2 bases from J, the junction kept 8 bases outside the gene matches. The CDR3 extends over 18 amino acids. CDR1 and CDR2 (germline): SGHAT, FQNNGV. CDR3 bases: TGTGCCAGCAGCTTAGTAGGTGACAGGGGGCATCGCAATCAGCCCCAGCATTTT. It specifies CASSLVGDRGHRNQPQHF.

On this clone: The sample holds other DNA sequences that translate to the same CDR3. V and J are TRBV18 and TRBJ1-1, with D tentatively TRBD1 (5 bases). From germline, CDR1 is KGHSH and CDR2 LQKENI. V lost 1 base, J lost 7 bases, and 7 bases lay in between. This CDR3 region has 12 residues. In DNA, the CDR3 is TGTGCCAGCTCACCACGGGACCGTGAAGCTTTCTTT. Amino acids: CASSPRDREAFF. The complete variable domain, with remaining parts taken from reference TRBV18 and TRBJ1-1, reads NAGVMQNPRHLVRRRGQEARLRCSPMKGHSHVYWYRQLPEEGLKFMVYLQKENIIDESGMPKERFSAEFPKEGPSILRIQQVVRGDSAAYFCASSPRDREAFFGQGTRLTVV.

V usage is TRBV7-9 and J usage is TRBJ1-2; no definite D call. V dropped 5 bases and J dropped 1 base, with 11 bases sitting between them. This CDR3 comprises 14 residues. Looked up from germline, CDR1 is SEHNR and CDR2 is FQNEAQ (reference sequence). CDR3 DNA sequence: TGTGCCAGCAGCCTGACCAATAATAACTATGGCTACACCTTC. It specifies CASSLTNNNYGYTF.

This chain links TRBV11-2 with TRBJ1-1, with D perhaps matching TRBD1 (5 bases). In germline, CDR1 is SGHAT, CDR2 FQNNGV. V lost 2 bases to trimming and J lost 4 bases, with 11 bases between them. This CDR3 has 14 amino acids. CDR3 in DNA: TGTGCCAGCAGCTTAAGGCCGGGGGTCACTGAAGCTTTCTTT. Its protein product is CASSLRPGVTEAFF.

V usage is TRBV30 and J usage is TRBJ1-5, with D possibly TRBD1 on 6 matching bases. The V gene's germline CDR1 is GTSNPN and CDR2 SVGIG (reference sequence). V was cut by 3 bases and J by 6 bases, with 15 bases left in between. This CDR3 is 14 amino acids long. The CDR3, as DNA: TGTGCCTGGAGCCCCTTCGGGGGGGCTCAGCCCCAGCATTTT. It codes for CAWSPFGGAQPQHF.

Concerning this clone: Distinct nucleotide sequences in the sample also encode this CDR3. This sequence joins TRBV7-2 and TRBJ1-1; D unresolved. Germline lookup yields CDR1 SGHTA and CDR2 FQGNSA. The CDR3 contains 11 residues. Deletions cut 5 bases from V and 5 bases from J, with 6 bases between. Written as DNA, the CDR3 is TGTGCCAGCAGCCCCTATACTGAAGCTTTCTTT. This translates into CASSPYTEAFF.

The chain couples TRBV5-6 to TRBJ1-1; 8 bases are a match to TRBD1. Germline V CDR1 and CDR2: SGHDT, YYEEEE. The V segment lost 0 bases and the J segment 4 bases; nucleotides outside the gene matches: 8. This CDR3 spans 16 amino acids. The CDR3 sequence is CASSLAGRQGITEAFF. In DNA, the CDR3 is TGTGCCAGCAGCTTGGCAGGGAGACAGGGGATCACTGAAGCTTTCTTT.

The CDR3 sequence is CASSQRGSEAFF. CDR3 DNA: TGTGCCAGCAGCCAACGAGGCTCTGAAGCTTTCTTT. The chain links TRBV11-2 to TRBJ1-1; D gene ambiguous. This CDR3 is built from 12 residues. From germline, CDR1 is SGHAT and CDR2 FQNNGV. The V end lost 5 bases, the J end lost 6 bases, and 10 bases lay between the germline ends.

The chain employs TRBV5-1 and TRBJ2-3; D is tentatively TRBD1 or TRBD2 (5 bases each). The germline CDR1 and CDR2 sequences are SGHRS and YFSETQ. CDR3 length equals 15 residues. Deletions cut 0 bases from V and 4 bases from J, with 12 bases between. The CDR3 DNA is TGCGCCAGCAGCTTGGAGGGACGGTTAGCAGATACGCAGTATTTT. It is translated as CASSLEGRLADTQYF. The variable domain in full, completed from reference TRBV5-1 and TRBJ2-3, reads KAGVTQTPRYLIKTRGQQVTLSCSPISGHRSVSWYQQTPGQGLQFLFEYFSETQRNKGNFPGRFSGRQFSNSRSEMNVSTLELGDSALYLCASSLEGRLADTQYFGPGTRLTVL.

Details on this clone: At one of its ends the junction is not consistent with the germline gene, which may arise from a read error. The genes are TRBV29-1 and TRBJ1-4; 7 bases are a match to TRBD1. Germline V lookup: CDR1 SQVTM, CDR2 ANQGSEA. The CDR3 runs 13 residues. DNA of the CDR3: TGCAGCGTTGAAGGCAGGGGGAGGGAAAAGCTGTTTTTT. This gives the protein CSVEGRGREKLFF.

The V gene is TRBV5-4, the J gene TRBJ2-2; TRBD2 aligns across 7 bases. The germline gives CDR1 SGHNT, CDR2 YYREEE (reference sequence). This CDR3 contains 16 residues. J lost 4 bases, V lost 0 bases, and 6 bases had no gene match. The chain's CDR3 is CASSLVAGAGTGELFF. The CDR3 DNA is TGTGCCAGCAGCTTGGTTGCGGGAGCCGGCACCGGGGAGCTGTTTTTT.

The gene calls are TRBV30 and TRBJ2-1; tentative D call: TRBD2 (5 bases). The CDR3 contains 13 residues. Germline V lookup: CDR1 GTSNPN, CDR2 SVGIG (reference sequence). Trimming removed 1 base at V and 9 bases at J, with 13 bases between. CDR3 residues: CAWSETTIGEQFF. The CDR3 coding sequence is TGTGCCTGGAGTGAGACTACGATCGGTGAGCAGTTCTTC.

This rearrangement joins TRBV4-1 to TRBJ2-7, with 8 positions matching TRBD1. This CDR3 is built from 16 residues. The V segment lost 1 base and the J segment 2 bases; nucleotides outside the gene matches: 7. Germline CDR1 is MGHRA and CDR2 is YSYEKL. The CDR3 sequence: CASSQGVRDRTYEQYF. CDR3 nucleotide sequence: TGCGCCAGCAGCCAAGGGGTTCGGGACAGGACCTACGAGCAGTACTTC.